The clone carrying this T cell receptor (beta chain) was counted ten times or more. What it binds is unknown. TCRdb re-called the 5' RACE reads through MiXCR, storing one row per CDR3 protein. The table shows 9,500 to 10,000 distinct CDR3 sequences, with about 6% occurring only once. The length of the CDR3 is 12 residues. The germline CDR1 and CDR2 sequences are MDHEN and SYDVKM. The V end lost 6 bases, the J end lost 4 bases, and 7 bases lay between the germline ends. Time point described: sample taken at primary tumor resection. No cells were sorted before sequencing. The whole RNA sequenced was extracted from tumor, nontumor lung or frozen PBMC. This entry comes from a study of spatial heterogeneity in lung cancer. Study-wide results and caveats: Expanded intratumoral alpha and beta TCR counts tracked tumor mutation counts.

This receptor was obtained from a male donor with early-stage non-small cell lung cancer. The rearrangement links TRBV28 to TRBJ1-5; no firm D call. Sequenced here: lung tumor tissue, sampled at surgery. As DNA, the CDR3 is TGTGCCAGCAGGACCGAAAATCAGCCCCAGCATTTT. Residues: CASRTENQPQHF.